The 21 T cell receptor beta chains presented below share a single source sample, sequenced in a study of identical twins. MiXCR was run by TCRdb on the 5' RACE reads, yielding one entry per CDR3 protein. The table lists some 320,000 distinct CDR3 sequences, about 12% of them singletons, with approximately 7.9% in the top ten. These data also formed part of another study, on yellow fever vaccine responses in identical twins.

The sequencing sample was made of CD8+ T cells sorted from blood. These receptors were taken from a woman aged 18 to 35 in good health.

This clonotype was found a few times. The genes are TRBV29-1 and TRBJ1-2; D gene unclear. The CDR3 is 11 amino acids. Germline CDR1 SQVTM, CDR2 ANQGSEA. Trimming pared 0 bases from V and 6 bases from J, leaving 5 bases between. The CDR3: CSVEDRHGYTF. The CDR3 nucleotides read TGCAGCGTTGAAGATCGGCATGGCTACACCTTC.

This clonotype was observed a handful of times. J is TRBJ2-1 and V is TRBV7-3, with 7 bases that match TRBD2. This CDR3 region has 12 residues. J gave up 10 bases and V 4 bases, and 4 bases lay outside the gene matches. In germline, CDR1 is SGHTA, CDR2 FQGTGA. In DNA form, the CDR3 reads TGTGCCAGCAGCTCTGAGCGGGGAGAGCAGTTCTTC. It codes for CASSSERGEQFF.

This clonotype was recorded at least ten times. The chain links TRBV12-3 or TRBV12-4 to TRBJ2-2, with D uncertain. The CDR3 consists of 15 residues. Deletions cut 1 base from V and 1 base from J, with 7 bases between. The CDR3 DNA reads as TGTGCCAGCAGTTTAGGGAGTGTGAACACCGGGGAGCTGTTTTTT. This encodes CASSLGSVNTGELFF.

This clonotype has only a few counts. The chain couples TRBV19 to TRBJ2-2; D gene ambiguous. Germline CDR1 and CDR2: LNHDA and SQIVND (reference sequence). This CDR3 comprises 16 residues. V lost 1 base to trimming and J lost 5 bases, with 14 bases between them. CDR3 in amino acids: CASSIARVLATGELFF. DNA for the CDR3: TGTGCCAGTAGTATAGCTAGGGTACTCGCTACCGGGGAGCTGTTTTTT.

V usage is TRBV20-1 and J usage is TRBJ2-1, with a weak D call TRBD2 (6 bases). The CDR3 extends over 14 amino acids. The germline CDR1 and CDR2 sequences are DFQATT and SNEGSKA (reference sequence). V lost 1 base and J lost 4, with 11 bases in between. CDR3 bases: TGCAGTGCTAGAGCGGGCGGGATTTACAATGAGCAGTTCTTC. Its protein is CSARAGGIYNEQFF.

This clonotype was seen repeatedly, ten times or more. This chain connects TRBV24-1 to TRBJ2-5; D gene ambiguous. V shed 7 bases and J shed 4 bases, with 6 bases lying between them. CDR3 size: 11 residues. Germline CDR1 and CDR2: KGHDR and SFDVKD. The CDR3 protein is CATSSRETQYF. The CDR3 bases are TGTGCCACCAGCTCTCGAGAGACCCAGTACTTC.

This clonotype came up a few times. The chain joins TRBV10-2 to TRBJ2-3; 10 bases line up with TRBD2. The V gene end was trimmed by 4 bases and the J gene end by 4 bases; junction bases not matched to a gene: 2. This CDR3 contains 14 residues. CDR1 and CDR2 (germline): WSHSY, SAAADI. The CDR3 region has the DNA TGCGCCAGCAGTGTACTAGCGGGACCAGATACGCAGTATTTT. Residues: CASSVLAGPDTQYF.

J is TRBJ2-2 and V is TRBV7-9; maybe TRBD1 (6 bases). The germline V gene has CDR1 SEHNR and CDR2 FQNEAQ (reference sequence). The CDR3 is 15 residues long. V shed 5 bases and J shed 2 bases, with 12 bases lying between them. The CDR3 DNA reads TGTGCCAGCAGCCCTACAGGGTCAAACACCGGGGAGCTGTTTTTT. Translated: CASSPTGSNTGELFF.

This chain links TRBV7-9 with TRBJ1-2; 7 bases are a match to TRBD1. This CDR3 has 15 amino acids. J lost 0 bases, V lost 10 bases, and 11 bases had no gene match. Germline CDR1 is SEHNR and CDR2 is FQNEAQ (reference sequence). CDR3 in amino acids: CAIRADRPSNYGYTF. The CDR3 DNA is TGTGCCATCCGGGCGGACAGGCCCTCTAACTATGGCTACACCTTC.

There are many counts of this clonotype. The chain has TRBV11-2 and TRBJ2-3; D is possibly TRBD1 (5 bases). CDR1 SGHAT and CDR2 FQNNGV come from the germline V gene. V gave up 2 bases and J gave up 2 bases, with 20 bases separating them. This CDR3 spans 18 amino acids. As DNA, the CDR3 is TGTGCCAGCAGCTTAAAGGGCAGGGATGGTGGTATCACAGATACGCAGTATTTT. Translating it yields CASSLKGRDGGITDTQYF.

The chain recombines TRBV7-9 with TRBJ1-1; 8 nucleotides agree with TRBD1. With V trimmed by 4 bases and J by 6 bases, 4 bases remained unmatched. The CDR3 totals 13 residues. The V gene's germline CDR1 is SEHNR and CDR2 FQNEAQ (reference sequence). CDR3 DNA sequence: TGTGCCAGCAGCTCCACAGGGGGACCTGAAGCTTTCTTT. Protein: CASSSTGGPEAFF.

This sequence joins TRBV24-1 and TRBJ1-5; D not resolved. The CDR3 spans 13 residues. Germline assignment: CDR1 KGHDR and CDR2 SFDVKD. Trimming removed 4 bases from V and 1 base from J, with 4 bases in between. CDR3 in amino acids: CATSEKSNQPQHF. DNA for the CDR3: TGTGCCACCAGTGAGAAGAGCAATCAGCCCCAGCATTTT.

The chain uses TRBV15 and TRBJ2-7, with D maybe TRBD1 (5 bases). Germline V gives CDR1 LNHNV, CDR2 YYDKDF (reference sequence). The CDR3 has 21 residues. The V end lost 5 bases, the J end lost 2 bases, and 34 bases lay between the germline ends. The CDR3 sequence: CATSFSCVWGREDLLPYEQYV. In DNA, the CDR3 is TGTGCCACCAGCTTCTCCTGCGTTTGGGGCAGGGAAGACCTCCTACCCTACGAGCAGTACGTC.

The table lists this clonotype with a count of one. The rearrangement links TRBV11-3 to TRBJ2-1, with 7 bases that match TRBD2. The CDR3 covers 15 residues. Unmatched junction bases numbered 13, after V lost 5 bases and J lost 9 bases. CDR1 is SGHNT, CDR2 YENEEA, per germline. The CDR3 DNA sequence: TGTGCCAGCAGCGCGGGACTACCCGCCATCGGTGAGCAGTTCTTC. Its translation is CASSAGLPAIGEQFF.

This clonotype was counted between two and nine times. The rearrangement links TRBV7-9 to TRBJ1-4, with no clear D. V lost 3 bases to trimming and J lost 5 bases, with 13 bases between them. CDR3 length: 15 residues. The germline V gene has CDR1 SEHNR and CDR2 FQNEAQ (reference sequence). CDR3 nucleotides: TGTGCCAGCAGCTTGGTCGGGAACCCAAATGAAAAACTGTTTTTT. Translated, it gives CASSLVGNPNEKLFF.

This clonotype was detected only a few times. The chain is built from TRBV7-9 and TRBJ2-3, with D unresolved. V shed 3 bases and J shed 2 bases, with 9 bases lying between them. Germline V gene lookup returns CDR1 SEHNR and CDR2 FQNEAQ (reference sequence). The CDR3 is made up of 14 amino acids. DNA for the CDR3: TGTGCCAGCAGCTTGGAACGGACCACAGATACGCAGTATTTT. It codes for CASSLERTTDTQYF.

There are a few counts of this clonotype. This chain uses TRBV14 with TRBJ2-1, with TRBD2 matching over 14 bases. Germline trimming cut 3 bases from V and 6 bases from J; bases unmatched to any gene: 4. The CDR3 length is 16 residues. The germline V gene has CDR1 SGHDN and CDR2 FVKESK. DNA of the CDR3: TGTGCCAGCAGCCAGACGGGACTAGCGGGAGCCAATGAGCAGTTCTTC. Its translation is CASSQTGLAGANEQFF.

The sample holds many counts of this clonotype. The genes are TRBV28 and TRBJ1-1, with D possibly matching TRBD1 (6 bases). Trimming pared 6 bases from V and 5 bases from J, leaving 19 bases between. The CDR3 runs 15 residues. Germline CDR1 and CDR2: MDHEN and SYDVKM. In DNA form, the CDR3 reads TGTGCCAGCAGGAACTCAGGGGAAGAAGATACTGAAGCTTTCTTT. It encodes CASRNSGEEDTEAFF. Full variable domain (missing parts from reference TRBV28 and TRBJ1-1): DVKVTQSSRYLVKRTGEKVFLECVQDMDHENMFWYRQDPGLGLRLIYFSYDVKMKEKGDIPEGYSVSREKKERFSLILESASTNQTSMYLCASRNSGEEDTEAFFGQGTRLTVV.

This chain links TRBV28 with TRBJ2-2, with 8 bases aligning to TRBD1. CDR3 length: 14 residues. V gave up 7 bases and J gave up 7 bases; unmatched junction bases: 8. Per germline, CDR1 MDHEN and CDR2 SYDVKM. The CDR3 region is CASTSSGGNGELFF. As DNA, the CDR3 is TGTGCCAGCACCTCTTCAGGGGGCAACGGGGAGCTGTTTTTT.

This clonotype has a handful of counts. The rearrangement uses TRBV12-3 or TRBV12-4 and TRBJ1-1, with D possibly being TRBD1 (5 bases). V shed 4 bases and J shed 6 bases, with 15 bases lying between them. The CDR3 is 14 amino acids. CDR3: CASSSGHPNAEAFF. CDR3 in DNA: TGTGCCAGCAGTTCCGGACACCCCAACGCTGAAGCTTTCTTT.

This clonotype has just a few counts. The CDR3 DNA sequence: TGCAGTGCTAGAGATCTTGGGGTAGCGTCGGGGGTAAACAATGAGCAGTTCTTC. It yields the protein CSARDLGVASGVNNEQFF. The gene calls are TRBV20-1 and TRBJ2-1; possible D gene TRBD2, 6 bases. V dropped 0 bases and J dropped 5 bases, with 23 bases sitting between them. The germline V gene has CDR1 DFQATT and CDR2 SNEGSKA (reference sequence). The CDR3 extends over 18 amino acids.